The 9 T cell receptor beta chains listed next were all sequenced from one sample in a study of blood T cell repertoires in COVID-19. Here immunoSEQ multiplex PCR was the method, and the copy in TCRdb shows in-frame clones only, minus some. The data show around 86,000 clones, 85% seen once. Sequencing was carried out using peripheral blood. The receptor set was obtained from an elderly man with acute or convalescent COVID-19.

The chain has TRBV24-1 and TRBJ2-7; 8 positions match TRBD1. CDR1 and CDR2 (germline): KGHDR, SFDVKD. Trimming took 4 bases from V and 1 from J; bases not matched to a gene: 5. There are 15 residues in the CDR3. The CDR3 DNA is TGTGCCACCAGTGACCCAGGGGGCACTTCCTACGAGCAGTACTTC. Protein sequence: CATSDPGGTSYEQYF.

This clone was picked up a small number of times. The rearrangement links TRBV10-1 to TRBJ1-1; maybe TRBD1 (6 bases). The length of the CDR3 is 14 residues. Germline V gives CDR1 WNHNN, CDR2 SYGVQD (reference sequence). V lost 6 bases, J lost 1 base, and 12 bases lay in between. The CDR3 spells CASRETGPNTEAFF. CDR3 DNA sequence: TGCGCCAGCAGGGAGACAGGACCGAACACTGAAGCTTTCTTT.

The V gene is TRBV30, the J gene TRBJ2-1, with TRBD2 matching 9 bases. CDR3 length: 13 amino acids. Trimming cost V 5 bases and J 9 bases; bases outside gene matches: 8. Germline values: CDR1 GTSNPN, CDR2 SVGIG (reference sequence). This chain's CDR3 is CAWGGSGRIEQFF. DNA for the CDR3: TGTGCCTGGGGGGGTAGCGGGAGAATTGAGCAGTTCTTC.

The chain is built from TRBV6-5 and TRBJ1-2; 9 nucleotides match TRBD1. The CDR3 consists of 13 residues. V lost 5 bases and J lost 4; bases outside the gene matches: 2. Per the germline V gene, CDR1 is MNHEY and CDR2 is SVGAGI. The CDR3 protein is CASSLTGGYGYTF. The CDR3 nucleotides read TGTGCCAGCAGTCTGACAGGGGGCTATGGCTACACCTTC.

This clone occurred once. The chain recombines TRBV6-5 with TRBJ1-4; no reliable D call. Trimming took off 3 bases at V and 7 bases at J, with 9 bases between the two ends. The CDR3 totals 13 residues. The germline CDR1 and CDR2 sequences are MNHEY and SVGAGI. The CDR3 reads CASSYSGREKLFF. CDR3 nucleotides: TGTGCCAGCAGTTATAGCGGACGTGAAAAACTGTTTTTT.

The chain couples TRBV30 to TRBJ1-5; D gene uncertain. V was clipped by 0 bases and J by 2 bases, with 8 bases between them. This CDR3 contains 14 residues. Germline CDR1 reads GTSNPN; CDR2 reads SVGIG (reference sequence). CDR3 coding DNA: TGTGCCTGGAGTGTATCCTCGGGCAATCAGCCCCAGCATTTT. Translation: CAWSVSSGNQPQHF.

The V gene is TRBV7-6, the J gene TRBJ2-7; TRBD1 matches at 8 bases. Trimming cost V 5 bases and J 5 bases; bases outside gene matches: 11. The CDR3 loop spans 15 amino acids. Looked up from germline, CDR1 is SGHVS and CDR2 is FNYEAQ. CDR3 sequence: CASSLDRGASNEQYF. The CDR3 region has the DNA TGTGCCAGCAGCCTCGACAGGGGCGCGTCCAACGAGCAGTACTTC.

A remark on this clone: This same CDR3 is encoded by further DNA sequences in the sample. V usage is TRBV11-2 and J usage is TRBJ2-3; TRBD2 matches 7 bases. The V segment lost 0 bases and the J segment 3 bases; nucleotides outside the gene matches: 3. The germline V gene has CDR1 SGHAT and CDR2 FQNNGV. This CDR3 region has 15 residues. CDR3 sequence reads: CASSLDRAGTDTQYF. CDR3 DNA sequence: TGTGCCAGCAGCTTAGATAGAGCGGGGACAGATACGCAGTATTTT.

The gene calls are TRBV11-3 and TRBJ2-7; TRBD1 matches 10 bases. The V gene end was trimmed by 5 bases and the J gene end by 3 bases; junction bases not matched to a gene: 7. CDR1 and CDR2 (germline): SGHNT, YENEEA. This CDR3 is 15 amino acids long. CDR3 protein: CASSPDRGKHYEQYF. DNA for the CDR3: TGTGCCAGCAGCCCGGACAGGGGGAAGCACTACGAGCAGTACTTC.